The entry below describes one TCR beta chain. Its antigen remains unknown. TCRdb analysed the reads with MiXCR anew, one entry per CDR3 protein. This repertoire shows hundreds of thousands of distinct CDR3 sequences, about 33% found once; its top ten account for about 20%. This CDR3 contains 15 residues. The V segment lost 3 bases and the J segment 3 bases; nucleotides outside the gene matches: 5. CDR1 and CDR2 (germline): ENHRY, SYGVKD. The record originates from a study of T cell repertoires in cytomegalovirus infection. The chain links TRBV10-3 to TRBJ2-5; 9 bases line up with TRBD2. The origin of this receptor is a human donor in good health (CMV status not recorded). Some clones in this sample may be carry-over from other donors' samples. The input for sequencing was cultured PBMCs, taken from culture after CMV antigen stimulation. The CDR3 DNA reads TGTGCCATCAGTGAAGGGCGGGGGGGCGAAGAGACCCAGTACTTC. Residues: CAISEGRGGEETQYF.